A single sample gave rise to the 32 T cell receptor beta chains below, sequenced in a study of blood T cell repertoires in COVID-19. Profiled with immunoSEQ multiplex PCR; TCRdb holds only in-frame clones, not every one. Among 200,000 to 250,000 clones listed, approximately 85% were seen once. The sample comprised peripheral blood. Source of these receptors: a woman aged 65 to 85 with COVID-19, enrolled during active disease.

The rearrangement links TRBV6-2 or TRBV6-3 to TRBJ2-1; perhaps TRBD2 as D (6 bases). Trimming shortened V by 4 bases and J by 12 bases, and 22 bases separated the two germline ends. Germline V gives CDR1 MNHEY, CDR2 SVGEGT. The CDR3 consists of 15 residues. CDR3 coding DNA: TGTGCCAGCAGTTCCTTAGGGCTAGCGACTGGTTGGCAGTTCTTC. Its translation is CASSSLGLATGWQFF.

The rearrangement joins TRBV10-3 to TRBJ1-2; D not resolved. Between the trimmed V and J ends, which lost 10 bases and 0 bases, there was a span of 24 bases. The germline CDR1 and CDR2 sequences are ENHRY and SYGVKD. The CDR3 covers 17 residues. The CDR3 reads CATHPRNGEEANYGYTF. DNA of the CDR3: TGTGCCACTCACCCCCGGAATGGAGAAGAGGCTAACTATGGCTACACCTTC.

CDR3 sequence: CASSQWDRGREQYF. The CDR3 DNA follows: TGTGCCAGCTCACAATGGGACAGGGGGCGCGAGCAGTACTTC. The V call is TRBV18, the J call TRBJ2-7, with 12 bases matching TRBD1. The germline gives CDR1 KGHSH, CDR2 LQKENI. CDR3 size: 14 residues. The ends lost 4 bases at V and 6 bases at J; junction bases unmatched: 4.

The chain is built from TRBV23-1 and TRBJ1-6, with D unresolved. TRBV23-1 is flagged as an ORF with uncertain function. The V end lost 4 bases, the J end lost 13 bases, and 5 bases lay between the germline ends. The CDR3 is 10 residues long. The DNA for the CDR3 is TGCGCCAGCAGTCCTTTCCCCCTCCACTTT. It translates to CASSPFPLHF.

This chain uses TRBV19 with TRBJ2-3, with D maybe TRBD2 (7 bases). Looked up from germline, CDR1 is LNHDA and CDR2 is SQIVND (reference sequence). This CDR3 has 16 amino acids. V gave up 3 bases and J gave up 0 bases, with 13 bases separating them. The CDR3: CASSIRGGPSTDTQYF. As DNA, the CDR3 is TGTGCCAGTAGTATTAGGGGGGGGCCGAGCACAGATACGCAGTATTTT.

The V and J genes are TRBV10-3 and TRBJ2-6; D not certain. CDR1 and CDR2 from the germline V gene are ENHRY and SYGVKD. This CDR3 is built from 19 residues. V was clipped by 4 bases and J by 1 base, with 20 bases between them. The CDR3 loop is CAISGQRSGLQSGANVLTF. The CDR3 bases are TGTGCCATCAGTGGCCAAAGAAGTGGCTTGCAGTCTGGGGCCAACGTCCTGACTTTC.

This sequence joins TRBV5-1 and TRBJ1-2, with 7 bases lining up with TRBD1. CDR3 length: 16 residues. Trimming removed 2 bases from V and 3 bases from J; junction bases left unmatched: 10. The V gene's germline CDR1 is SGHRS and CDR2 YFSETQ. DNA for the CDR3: TGCGCCAGCAGCTTCCTCTCCCGACAGGGAGACTATGGCTACACCTTC. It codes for CASSFLSRQGDYGYTF.

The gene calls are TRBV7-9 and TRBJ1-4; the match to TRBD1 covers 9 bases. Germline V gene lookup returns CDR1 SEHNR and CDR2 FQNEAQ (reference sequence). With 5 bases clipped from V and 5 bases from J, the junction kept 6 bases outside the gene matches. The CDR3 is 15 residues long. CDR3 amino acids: CASSRSGTGNEKLFF. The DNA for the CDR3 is TGTGCCAGCAGCCGATCCGGGACAGGGAATGAAAAACTGTTTTTT. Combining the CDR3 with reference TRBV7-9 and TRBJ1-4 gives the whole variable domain DTGVSQNPRHKITKRGQNVTFRCDPISEHNRLYWYRQTLGQGPEFLTYFQNEAQLEKSRLLSDRFSAERPKGSFSTLEIQRTEQGDSAMYLCASSRSGTGNEKLFFGSGTQLSVL.

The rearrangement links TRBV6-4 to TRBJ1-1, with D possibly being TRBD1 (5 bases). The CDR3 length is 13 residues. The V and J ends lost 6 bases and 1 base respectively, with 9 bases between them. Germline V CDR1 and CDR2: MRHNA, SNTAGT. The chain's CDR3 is CASSVDRNTEAFF. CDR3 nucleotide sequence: TGTGCCAGCAGCGTTGACAGGAACACTGAAGCTTTCTTT.

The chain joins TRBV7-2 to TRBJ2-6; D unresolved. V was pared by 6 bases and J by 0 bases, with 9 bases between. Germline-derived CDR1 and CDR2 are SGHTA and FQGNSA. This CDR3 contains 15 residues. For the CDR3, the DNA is TGTGCCAGCAGTAACACAGCCTCTGGGGCCAACGTCCTGACTTTC. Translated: CASSNTASGANVLTF.

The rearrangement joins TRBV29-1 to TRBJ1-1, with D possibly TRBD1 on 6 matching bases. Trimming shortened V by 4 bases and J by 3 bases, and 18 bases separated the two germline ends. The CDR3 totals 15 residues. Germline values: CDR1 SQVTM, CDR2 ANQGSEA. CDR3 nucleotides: TGCAGCGTTGTAACGGACAGCGTTTCCTACACTGAAGCTTTCTTT. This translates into CSVVTDSVSYTEAFF.

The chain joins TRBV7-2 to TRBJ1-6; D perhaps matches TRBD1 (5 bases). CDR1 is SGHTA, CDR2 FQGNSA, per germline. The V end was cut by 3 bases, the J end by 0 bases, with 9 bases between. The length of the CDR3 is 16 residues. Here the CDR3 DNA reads TGTGCCAGCAGCTTCGGGGGGAGCTCCTATAATTCACCCCTCCACTTT. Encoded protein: CASSFGGSSYNSPLHF. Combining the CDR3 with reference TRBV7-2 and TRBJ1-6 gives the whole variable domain GAGVSQSPSNKVTEKGKDVELRCDPISGHTALYWYRQSLGQGLEFLIYFQGNSAPDKSGLPSDRFSAERTGGSVSTLTIQRTQQEDSAVYLCASSFGGSSYNSPLHFGNGTRLTVT.

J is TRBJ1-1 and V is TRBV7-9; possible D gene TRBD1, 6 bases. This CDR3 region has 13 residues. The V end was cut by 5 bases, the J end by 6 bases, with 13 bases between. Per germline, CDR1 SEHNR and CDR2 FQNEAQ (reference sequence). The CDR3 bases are TGTGCCAGCAGCCAACAGGGCGTAGCTGAAGCTTTCTTT. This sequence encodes CASSQQGVAEAFF.

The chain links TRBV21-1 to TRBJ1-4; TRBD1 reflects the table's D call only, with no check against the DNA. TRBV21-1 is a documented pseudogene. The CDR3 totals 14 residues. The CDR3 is CASSKYAQGEKLFF. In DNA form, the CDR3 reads TGTGCCAGCAGCAAATATGCCCAGGGTGAAAAACTGTTTTTT.

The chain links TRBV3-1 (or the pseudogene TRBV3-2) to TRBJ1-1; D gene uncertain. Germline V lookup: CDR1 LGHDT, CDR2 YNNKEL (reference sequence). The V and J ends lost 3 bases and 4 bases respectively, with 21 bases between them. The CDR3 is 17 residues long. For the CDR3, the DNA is TGTGCCAGCAGCCACCACCAGCGGGTCTCGATTACCACTGAAGCTTTCTTT. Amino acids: CASSHHQRVSITTEAFF.

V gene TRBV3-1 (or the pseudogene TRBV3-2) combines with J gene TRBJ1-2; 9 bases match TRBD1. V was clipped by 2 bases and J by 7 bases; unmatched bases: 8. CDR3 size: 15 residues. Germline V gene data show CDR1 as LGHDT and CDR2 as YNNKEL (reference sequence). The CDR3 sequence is CASSQMTGGFFGYTF. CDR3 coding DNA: TGTGCCAGCAGCCAAATGACAGGGGGATTTTTTGGCTACACCTTC.

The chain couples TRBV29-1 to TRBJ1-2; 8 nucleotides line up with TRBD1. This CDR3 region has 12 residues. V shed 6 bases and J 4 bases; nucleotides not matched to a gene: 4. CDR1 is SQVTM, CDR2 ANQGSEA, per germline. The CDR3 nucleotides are TGCAGCGTCGCCGGGACAGGCTATGGCTACACCTTC. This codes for CSVAGTGYGYTF.

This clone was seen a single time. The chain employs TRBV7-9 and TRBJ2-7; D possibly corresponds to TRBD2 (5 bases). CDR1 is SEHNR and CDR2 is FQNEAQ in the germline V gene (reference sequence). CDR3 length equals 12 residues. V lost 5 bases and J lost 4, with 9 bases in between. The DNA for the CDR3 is TGTGCCAGCAGCCAGGAGGCGTACGAGCAGTACTTC. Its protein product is CASSQEAYEQYF.

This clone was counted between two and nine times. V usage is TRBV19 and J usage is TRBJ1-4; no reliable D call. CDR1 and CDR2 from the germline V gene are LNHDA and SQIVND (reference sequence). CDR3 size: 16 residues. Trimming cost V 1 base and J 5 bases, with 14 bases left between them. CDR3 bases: TGTGCCAGTAGTATAGTCCCCGGGCGAGGGAATGAAAAACTGTTTTTT. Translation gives CASSIVPGRGNEKLFF.

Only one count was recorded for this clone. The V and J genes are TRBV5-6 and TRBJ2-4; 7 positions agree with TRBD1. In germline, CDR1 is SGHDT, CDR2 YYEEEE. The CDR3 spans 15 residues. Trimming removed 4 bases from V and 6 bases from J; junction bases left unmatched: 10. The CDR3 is CASSRRGFSGNIQYF. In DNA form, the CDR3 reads TGTGCCAGCAGCCGCAGGGGGTTTTCTGGAAACATTCAGTACTTC.

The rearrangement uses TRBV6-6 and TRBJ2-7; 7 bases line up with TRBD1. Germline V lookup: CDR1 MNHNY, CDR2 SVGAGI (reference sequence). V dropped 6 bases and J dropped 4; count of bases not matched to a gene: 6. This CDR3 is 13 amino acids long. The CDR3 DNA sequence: TGTGCCAGCAGGCCGGGACAGAAGTACGAGCAGTACTTC. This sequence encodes CASRPGQKYEQYF.

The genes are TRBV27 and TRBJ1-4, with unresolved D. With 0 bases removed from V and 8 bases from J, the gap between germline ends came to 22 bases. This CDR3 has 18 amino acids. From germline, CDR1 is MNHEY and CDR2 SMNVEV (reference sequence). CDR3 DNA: TGTGCCAGCAGTTTATCAAGGCCGAAAGTGAGGGTTTGGGAAAAACTGTTTTTT. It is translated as CASSLSRPKVRVWEKLFF.

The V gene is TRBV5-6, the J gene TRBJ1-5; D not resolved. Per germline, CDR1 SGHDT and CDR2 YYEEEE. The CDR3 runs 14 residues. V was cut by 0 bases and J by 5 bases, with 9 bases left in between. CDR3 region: CASSLADSYQPQHF. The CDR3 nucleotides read TGTGCCAGCAGCTTGGCAGACTCTTATCAGCCCCAGCATTTT.

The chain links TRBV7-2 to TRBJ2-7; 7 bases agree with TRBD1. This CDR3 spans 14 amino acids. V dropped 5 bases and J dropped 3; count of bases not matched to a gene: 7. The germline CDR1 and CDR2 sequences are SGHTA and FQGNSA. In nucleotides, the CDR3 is TGTGCCAGCAGCACAGGACAGGTGTACTACGAGCAGTACTTC. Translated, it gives CASSTGQVYYEQYF.

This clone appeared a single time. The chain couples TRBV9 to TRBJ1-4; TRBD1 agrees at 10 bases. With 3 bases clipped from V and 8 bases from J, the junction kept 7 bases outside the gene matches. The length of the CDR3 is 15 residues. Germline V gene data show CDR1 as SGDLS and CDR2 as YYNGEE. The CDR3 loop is CASSASSGQGEKLFF. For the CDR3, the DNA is TGTGCCAGCAGCGCCTCTTCGGGACAGGGGGAAAAACTGTTTTTT.

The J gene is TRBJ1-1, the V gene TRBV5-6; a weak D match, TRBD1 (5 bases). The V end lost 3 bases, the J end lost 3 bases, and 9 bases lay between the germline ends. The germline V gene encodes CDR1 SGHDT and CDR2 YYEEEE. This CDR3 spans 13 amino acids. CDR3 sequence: CASSWAGYTEAFF. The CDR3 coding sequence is TGTGCCAGCAGCTGGGCAGGGTACACTGAAGCTTTCTTT.

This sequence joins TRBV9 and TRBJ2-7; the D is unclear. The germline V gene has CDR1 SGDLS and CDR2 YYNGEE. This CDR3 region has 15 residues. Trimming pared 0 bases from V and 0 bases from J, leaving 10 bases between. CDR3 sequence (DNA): TGTGCCAGCAGCGTAGGATCCGTTAGCTCCTACGAGCAGTACTTC. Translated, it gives CASSVGSVSSYEQYF.

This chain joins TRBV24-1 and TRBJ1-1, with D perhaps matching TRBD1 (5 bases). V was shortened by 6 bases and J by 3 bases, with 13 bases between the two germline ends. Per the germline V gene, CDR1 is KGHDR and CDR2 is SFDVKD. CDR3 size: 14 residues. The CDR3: CATSQGGGYTEAFF. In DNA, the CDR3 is TGTGCCACCAGTCAAGGCGGGGGGTACACTGAAGCTTTCTTT.

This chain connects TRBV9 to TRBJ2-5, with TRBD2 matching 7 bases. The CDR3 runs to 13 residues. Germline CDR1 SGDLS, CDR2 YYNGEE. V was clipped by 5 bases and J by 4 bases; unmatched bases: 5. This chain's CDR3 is CASSGGSRETQYF. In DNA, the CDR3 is TGTGCCAGCAGTGGCGGGAGTAGAGAGACCCAGTACTTC. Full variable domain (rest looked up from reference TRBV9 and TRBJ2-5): DSGVTQTPKHLITATGQRVTLRCSPRSGDLSVYWYQQSLDQGLQFLIQYYNGEERAKGNILERFSAQQFPDLHSELNLSSLELGDSALYFCASSGGSRETQYFGPGTRLLVL.

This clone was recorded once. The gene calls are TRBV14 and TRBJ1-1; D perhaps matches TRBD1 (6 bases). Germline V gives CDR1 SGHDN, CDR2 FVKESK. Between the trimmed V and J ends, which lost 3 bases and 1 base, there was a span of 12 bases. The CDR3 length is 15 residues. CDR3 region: CASSQIARGNTEAFF. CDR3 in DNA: TGTGCCAGCAGCCAGATTGCCAGGGGGAACACTGAAGCTTTCTTT.

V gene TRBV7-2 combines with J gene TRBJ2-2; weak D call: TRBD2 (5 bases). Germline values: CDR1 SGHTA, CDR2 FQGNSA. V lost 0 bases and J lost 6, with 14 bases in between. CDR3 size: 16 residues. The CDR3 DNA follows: TGTGCCAGCAGCTTAGCGCGGGCCGGTTTCCCCGGGGAGCTGTTTTTT. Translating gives CASSLARAGFPGELFF.

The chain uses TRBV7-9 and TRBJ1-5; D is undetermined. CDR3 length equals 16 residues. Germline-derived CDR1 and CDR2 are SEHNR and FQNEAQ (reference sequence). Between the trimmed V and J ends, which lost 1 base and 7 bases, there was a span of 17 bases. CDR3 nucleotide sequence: TGTGCCAGCAGCTTAGTAATAGGCGAGGGCGGACAGCCCCAGCATTTT. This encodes CASSLVIGEGGQPQHF.